This T cell receptor beta chain was captured in a study of somatic mutations in cytotoxic T cells in rheumatoid arthritis. Assay: immunoSEQ multiplex PCR; the TCRdb copy retains only in-frame clones and omits some. The sample has almost 20,000 clones, around 85% seen once. The investigators isolated CD4+ and CD8+ cells by positive magnetic bead selection and checked their purity by flow cytometry. The germline CDR1 and CDR2 sequences are SGHAT and FQNNGV. The CDR3 length is 16 residues. The V end was cut by 5 bases, the J end by 4 bases, with 19 bases between. Study outcomes and limitations: Per patient, the largest CD8+ clone was found to exceed 20% of CD8+ cells in about an eighth of the 65 cases. Patients with rheumatoid arthritis, but not healthy controls, had CD8+ clonality that increased with age. No correction for multiple comparisons was applied to the slight TRBV07 underrepresentation in rheumatoid arthritis patients.

About this clone: Antigen: not known.

Specimen: CD8+ T cells sorted from blood. The TCR sequence derives from a man aged 35 to 55 in good health. The rearrangement uses TRBV11-2 and TRBJ2-3, with a possible D match to TRBD2 (6 bases). CDR3 nucleotides: TGTGCCAGCAGCCGAATTGAGGGGCCGGGGGCAGATACGCAGTATTTT. Its translation is CASSRIEGPGADTQYF.